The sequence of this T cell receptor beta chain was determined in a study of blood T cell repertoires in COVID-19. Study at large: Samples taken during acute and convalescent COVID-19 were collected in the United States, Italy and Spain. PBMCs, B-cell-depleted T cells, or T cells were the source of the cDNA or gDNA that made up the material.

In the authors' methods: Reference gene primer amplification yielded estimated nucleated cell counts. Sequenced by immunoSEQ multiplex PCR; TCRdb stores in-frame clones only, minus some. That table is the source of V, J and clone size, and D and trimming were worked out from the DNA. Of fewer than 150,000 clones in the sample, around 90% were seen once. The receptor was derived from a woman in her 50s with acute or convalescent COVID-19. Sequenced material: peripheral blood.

In DNA, the CDR3 is TGTGCCAGCAGCTTTGATCTAGCGGTTAACACCGGGGAGCTGTTTTTT. It encodes CASSFDLAVNTGELFF. The chain carries TRBV7-6 and TRBJ2-2; 7 bases are a match to TRBD2. V shed 3 bases, J shed 2 bases, and the junction held 6 bases outside the gene matches. The CDR3 runs 16 residues. The germline V gene encodes CDR1 SGHVS and CDR2 FNYEAQ. The entire variable domain, with the rest obtained from reference TRBV7-6 and TRBJ2-2, is as follows: GAGVSQSPRYKVTKRGQDVALRCDPISGHVSLYWYRQALGQGPEFLTYFNYEAQQDKSGLPNDRFSAERPEGSISTLTIQRTEQRDSAMYRCASSFDLAVNTGELFFGEGSRLTVL.